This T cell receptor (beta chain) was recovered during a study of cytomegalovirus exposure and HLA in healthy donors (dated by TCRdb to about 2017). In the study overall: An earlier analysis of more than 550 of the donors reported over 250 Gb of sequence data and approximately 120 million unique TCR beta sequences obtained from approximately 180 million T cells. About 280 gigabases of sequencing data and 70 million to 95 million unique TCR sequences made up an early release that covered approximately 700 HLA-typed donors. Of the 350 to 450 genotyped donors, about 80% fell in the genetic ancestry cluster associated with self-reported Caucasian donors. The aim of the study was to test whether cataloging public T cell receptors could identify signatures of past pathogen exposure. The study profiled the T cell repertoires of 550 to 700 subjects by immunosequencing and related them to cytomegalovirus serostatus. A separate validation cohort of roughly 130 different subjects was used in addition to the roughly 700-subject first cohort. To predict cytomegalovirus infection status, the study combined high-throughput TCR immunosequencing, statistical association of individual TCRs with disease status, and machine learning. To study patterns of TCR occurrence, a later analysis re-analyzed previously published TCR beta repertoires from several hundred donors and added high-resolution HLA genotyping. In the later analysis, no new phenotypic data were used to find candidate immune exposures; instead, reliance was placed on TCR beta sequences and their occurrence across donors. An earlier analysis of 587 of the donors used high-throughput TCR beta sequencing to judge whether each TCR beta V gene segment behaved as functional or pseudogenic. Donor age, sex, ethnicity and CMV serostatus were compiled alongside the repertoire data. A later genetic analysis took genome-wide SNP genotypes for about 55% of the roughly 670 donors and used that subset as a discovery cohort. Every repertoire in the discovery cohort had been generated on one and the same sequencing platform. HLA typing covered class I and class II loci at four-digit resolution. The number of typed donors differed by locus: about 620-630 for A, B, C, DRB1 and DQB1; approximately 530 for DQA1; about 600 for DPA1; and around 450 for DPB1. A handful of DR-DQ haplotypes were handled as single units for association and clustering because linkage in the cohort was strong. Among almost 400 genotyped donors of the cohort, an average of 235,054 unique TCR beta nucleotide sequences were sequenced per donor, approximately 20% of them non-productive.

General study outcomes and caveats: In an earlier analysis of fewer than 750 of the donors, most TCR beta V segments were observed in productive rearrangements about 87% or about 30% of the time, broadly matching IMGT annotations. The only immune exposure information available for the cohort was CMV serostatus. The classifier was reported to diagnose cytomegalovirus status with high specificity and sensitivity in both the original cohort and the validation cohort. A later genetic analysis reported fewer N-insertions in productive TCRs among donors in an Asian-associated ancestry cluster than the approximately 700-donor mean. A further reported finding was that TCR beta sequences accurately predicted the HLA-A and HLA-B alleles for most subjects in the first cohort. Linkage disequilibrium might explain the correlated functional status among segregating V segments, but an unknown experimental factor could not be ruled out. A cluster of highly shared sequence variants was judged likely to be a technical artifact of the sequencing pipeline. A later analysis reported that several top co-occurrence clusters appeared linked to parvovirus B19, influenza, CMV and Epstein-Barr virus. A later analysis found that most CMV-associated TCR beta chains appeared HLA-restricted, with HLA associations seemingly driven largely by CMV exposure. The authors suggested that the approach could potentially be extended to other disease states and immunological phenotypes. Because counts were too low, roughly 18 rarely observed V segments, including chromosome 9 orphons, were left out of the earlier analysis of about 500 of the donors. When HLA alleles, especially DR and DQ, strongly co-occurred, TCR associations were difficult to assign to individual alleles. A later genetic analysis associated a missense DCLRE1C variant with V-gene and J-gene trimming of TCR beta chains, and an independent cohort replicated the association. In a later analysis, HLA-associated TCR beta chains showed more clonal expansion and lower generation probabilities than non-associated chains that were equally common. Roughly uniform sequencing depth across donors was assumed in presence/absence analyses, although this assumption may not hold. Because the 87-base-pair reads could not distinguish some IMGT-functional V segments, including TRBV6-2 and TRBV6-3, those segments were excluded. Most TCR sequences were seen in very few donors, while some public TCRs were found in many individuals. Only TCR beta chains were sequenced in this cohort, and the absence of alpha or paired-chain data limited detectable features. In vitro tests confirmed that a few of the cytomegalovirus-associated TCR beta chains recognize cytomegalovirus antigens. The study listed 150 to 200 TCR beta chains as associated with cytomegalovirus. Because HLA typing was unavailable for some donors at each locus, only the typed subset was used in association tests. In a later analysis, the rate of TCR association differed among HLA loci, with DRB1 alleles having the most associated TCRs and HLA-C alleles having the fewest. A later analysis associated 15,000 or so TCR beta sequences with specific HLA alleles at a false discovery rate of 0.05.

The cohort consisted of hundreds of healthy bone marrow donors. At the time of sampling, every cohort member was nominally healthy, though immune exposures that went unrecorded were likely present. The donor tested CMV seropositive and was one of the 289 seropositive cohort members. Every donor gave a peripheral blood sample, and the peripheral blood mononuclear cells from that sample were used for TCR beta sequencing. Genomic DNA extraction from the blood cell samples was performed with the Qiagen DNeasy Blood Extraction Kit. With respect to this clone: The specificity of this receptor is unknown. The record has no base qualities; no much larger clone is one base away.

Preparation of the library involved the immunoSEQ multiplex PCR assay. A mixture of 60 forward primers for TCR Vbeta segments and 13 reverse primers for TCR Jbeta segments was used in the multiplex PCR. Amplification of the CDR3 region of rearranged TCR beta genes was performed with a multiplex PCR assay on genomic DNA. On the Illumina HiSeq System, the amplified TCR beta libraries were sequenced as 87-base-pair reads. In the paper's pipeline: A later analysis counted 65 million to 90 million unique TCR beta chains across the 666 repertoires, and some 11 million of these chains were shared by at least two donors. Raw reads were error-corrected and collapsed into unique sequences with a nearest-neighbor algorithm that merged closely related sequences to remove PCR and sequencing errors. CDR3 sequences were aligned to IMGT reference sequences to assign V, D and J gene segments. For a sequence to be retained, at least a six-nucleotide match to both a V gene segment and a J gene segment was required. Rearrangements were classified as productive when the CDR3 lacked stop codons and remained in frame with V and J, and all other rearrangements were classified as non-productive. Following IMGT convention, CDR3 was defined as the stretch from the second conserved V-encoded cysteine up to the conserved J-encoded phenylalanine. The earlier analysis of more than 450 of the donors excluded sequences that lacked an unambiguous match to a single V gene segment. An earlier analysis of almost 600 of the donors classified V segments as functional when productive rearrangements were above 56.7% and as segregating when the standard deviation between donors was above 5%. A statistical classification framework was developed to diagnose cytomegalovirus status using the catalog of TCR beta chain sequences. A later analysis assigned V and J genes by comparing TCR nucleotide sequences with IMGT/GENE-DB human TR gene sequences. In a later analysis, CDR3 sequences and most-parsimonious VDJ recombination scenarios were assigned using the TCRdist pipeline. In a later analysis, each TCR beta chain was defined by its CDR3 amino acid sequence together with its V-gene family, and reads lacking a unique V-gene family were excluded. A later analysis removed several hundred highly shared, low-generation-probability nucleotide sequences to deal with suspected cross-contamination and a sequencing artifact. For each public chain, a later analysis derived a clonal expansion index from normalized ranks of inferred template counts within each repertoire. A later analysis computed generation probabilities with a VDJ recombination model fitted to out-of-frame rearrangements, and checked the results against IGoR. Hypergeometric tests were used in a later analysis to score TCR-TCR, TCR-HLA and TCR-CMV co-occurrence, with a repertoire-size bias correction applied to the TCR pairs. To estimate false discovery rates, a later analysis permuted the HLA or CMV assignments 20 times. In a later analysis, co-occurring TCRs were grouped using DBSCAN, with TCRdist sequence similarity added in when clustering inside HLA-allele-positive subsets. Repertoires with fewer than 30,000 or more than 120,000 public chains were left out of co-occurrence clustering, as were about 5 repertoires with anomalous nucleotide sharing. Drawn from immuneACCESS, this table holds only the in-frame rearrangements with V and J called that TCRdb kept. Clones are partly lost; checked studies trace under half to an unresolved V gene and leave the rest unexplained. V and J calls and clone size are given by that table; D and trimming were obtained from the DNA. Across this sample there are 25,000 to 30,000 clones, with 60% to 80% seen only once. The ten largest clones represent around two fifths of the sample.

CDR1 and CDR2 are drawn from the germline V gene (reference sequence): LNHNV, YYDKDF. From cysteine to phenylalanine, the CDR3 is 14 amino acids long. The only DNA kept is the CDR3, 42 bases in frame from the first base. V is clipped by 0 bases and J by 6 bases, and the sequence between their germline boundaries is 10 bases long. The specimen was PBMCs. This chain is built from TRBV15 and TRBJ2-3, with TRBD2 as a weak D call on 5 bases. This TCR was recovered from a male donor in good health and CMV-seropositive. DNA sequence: TGTGCCACCAGCAGAGACTCGGGGTGGGATACGCAGTATTTT. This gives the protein CATSRDSGWDTQYF.